The rows below give T cell receptor beta chains drawn from one sample of a study of Ad26.COV2.S vaccination and SARS-CoV-2 variants. Method: immunoSEQ multiplex PCR; TCRdb's copy keeps in-frame clones and lacks some. The sample consists of fewer than 500,000 clones, 90% of them appearing once. The source material was peripheral blood, sampled in a trial of Ad26.COV2.S vaccine versus placebo. These TCRs come from a person aged 18-65 years who received the Ad26.COV2.S COVID-19 vaccine or a placebo. Each CDR3 is given without its conserved first and last residue. The D gene is left open where the match is weak.

J: TRBJ2-7
D: -
length: 11
V: TRBV15
CDR3: ATRRDPDYEQY

J: TRBJ2-3
D: TRBD2
length: 15
V: TRBV10-3
CDR3: AIAEAGAGGGTDTQY

J: TRBJ2-1
D: -
length: 9
V: TRBV12-5
CDR3: ASGLMSEQF

J: TRBJ2-7
D: TRBD1
length: 12
V: TRBV4-1
CDR3: ASSHRQGSYEQY

J: TRBJ1-6
D: -
length: 12
V: TRBV30
CDR3: AWTVSSYNSPLH

J: TRBJ2-5
D: -
length: 12
V: TRBV7-3
CDR3: ASSPVGGRQTQY

J: TRBJ2-1
D: -
length: 11
V: TRBV2
CDR3: ASSPPSLAEQF

J: TRBJ2-7
D: TRBD1
length: 13
V: TRBV7-9
CDR3: ASSLGDRGLYEQY

J: TRBJ1-2
D: -
length: 10
V: TRBV28
CDR3: ASSLAGYGYT

J: TRBJ1-2
D: -
length: 11
V: TRBV6-1
CDR3: ASSEVGDYGYT

J: TRBJ2-3
D: TRBD2
length: 15
V: TRBV9
CDR3: ASSPAVEREYRDTQY

J: TRBJ2-7
D: -
length: 12
V: TRBV2
CDR3: ASTFQDWSYEQY

J: TRBJ1-1
D: -
length: 10
V: TRBV6-5
CDR3: ASSPMNTEAF

J: TRBJ2-4
D: -
length: 14
V: TRBV5-6
CDR3: ASSPRDPRAKNIQY

J: TRBJ2-1
D: TRBD2
length: 13
V: TRBV7-2
CDR3: ASSPGGLENNEQF

J: TRBJ2-5
D: -
length: 9
V: TRBV14
CDR3: ASSIQETQY

J: TRBJ2-1
D: TRBD2
length: 12
V: TRBV9
CDR3: ASSWRELTGEQF

J: TRBJ2-4
D: -
length: 13
V: TRBV28
CDR3: ASTLGQGRKNIQY